This entry concerns a single T cell receptor beta chain. The antigen is undetermined. Patients who had autoimmune disease history or got systemic immunosuppression were left out. V lost 7 bases, J lost 5 bases, and 11 bases stayed unmatched. This CDR3 is built from 16 residues. Germline V CDR1 and CDR2: ENHRY, SYGVKD. The data derive from a study of OX40 agonist ivuxolimab in advanced cancers. The overall study: All patients had ivuxolimab intravenously every 2 weeks at 0.01 to 10 mg/kg. Study-level points and caveats: More expanded clones were seen, on average, in CD8+ T cells than in CD4+. Partial responders at 0.1-3.0 mg/kg showed near-lowest clonal expansion.

TCRdb keeps only in-frame clones here, not all; method: immunoSEQ multiplex PCR. The profile shows 80,000 or so clones, approximately 85% of them singletons. The TCR originated in an adult with an advanced solid tumor such as melanoma, head and neck, liver or kidney cancer. The sequencing used CD4+ or CD8+ T cells sorted from blood, collected in a trial of the OX40 agonist ivuxolimab. J is TRBJ2-5 and V is TRBV10-3; TRBD1 matches 12 bases. The CDR3 bases are TGTGCCATCACCGCCGGGACAGGGGGCAATGTGGAGACCCAGTACTTC. Translating gives CAITAGTGGNVETQYF.